The TCR beta chain described here comes from a study of blood T cell repertoires in COVID-19. For the study at large: Samples representing acute and convalescent COVID-19 were sourced from the United States, Italy and Spain. Nucleic acid was either cDNA or gDNA, and it came from T cells, B-cell-depleted T cells, or PBMCs.

Cohort placement rested on clinical history that participants reported themselves. Original analysis: Nucleated cell number was recorded as an estimate derived from reference gene primer amplification. Produced via immunoSEQ multiplex PCR; TCRdb's table is partial and in-frame only. That table supplies the V and J calls and clone size; D and trimming were determined from the DNA. The data contain approximately 180,000 clones, approximately 85% of them singletons. Germline assignment: CDR1 SGHTS and CDR2 YDEGEE. The CDR3 has 14 residues. V was clipped by 4 bases and J by 4 bases, with 12 bases between them.

Sequenced input: PBMCs or T cells enriched from blood (not recorded which). The TCR was taken from a man aged 35-49 years who had recovered from COVID-19. This chain uses TRBV5-8 with TRBJ1-5; no firm D call. The CDR3 here is CASSSRGQNQPQHF. The CDR3 DNA sequence: TGTGCCAGCAGCAGCCGGGGTCAGAATCAGCCCCAGCATTTT.